This T cell receptor (beta chain) derives from a study of T cell responses to AZD1222 COVID-19 vaccine. Study conclusions and caveats: Recipients of two AZD1222 doses showed rising Spike-specific TCR breadth and depth. No day 14 peak samples; only post-peak repertoires were characterized.

Germline V gene data show CDR1 as LGHDT and CDR2 as YNNKEL (reference sequence). This CDR3 contains 14 residues. Trimming cost V 1 base and J 6 bases, with 12 bases left between them. As for this clone: The antigen is not known.

TCRdb keeps only in-frame clones here, not all; method: immunoSEQ multiplex PCR. Among 95,000 to 100,000 clones listed, 90% were seen once. V and J are TRBV3-1 (or the pseudogene TRBV3-2) and TRBJ1-1, with D perhaps TRBD1 (5 bases). The TCR originated in an adult in good health. Sequences were derived from peripheral blood, sampled on day 0 of AZD1222 vaccination. In DNA form, the CDR3 reads TGTGCCAGCAGCCAAGTCCCAGGGATTCCTGAAGCTTTCTTT. Residues: CASSQVPGIPEAFF.